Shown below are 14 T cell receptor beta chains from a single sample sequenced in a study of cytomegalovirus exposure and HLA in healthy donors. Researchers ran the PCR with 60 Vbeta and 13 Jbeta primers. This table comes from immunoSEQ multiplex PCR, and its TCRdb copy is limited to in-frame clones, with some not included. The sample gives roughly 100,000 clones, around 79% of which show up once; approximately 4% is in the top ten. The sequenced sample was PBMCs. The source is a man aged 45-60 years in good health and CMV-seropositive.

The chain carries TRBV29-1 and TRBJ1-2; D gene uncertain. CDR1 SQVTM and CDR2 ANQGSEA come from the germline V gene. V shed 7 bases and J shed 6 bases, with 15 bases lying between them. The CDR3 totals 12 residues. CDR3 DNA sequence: TGCAGCGCCGTCCGGTCTTTGGATGGCTACACCTTC. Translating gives CSAVRSLDGYTF. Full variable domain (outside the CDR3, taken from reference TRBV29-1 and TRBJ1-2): SAVISQKPSRDICQRGTSLTIQCQVDSQVTMMFWYRQQPGQSLTLIATANQGSEATYESGFVIDKFPISRPNLTFSTLTVSNMSPEDSSIYLCSAVRSLDGYTFGSGTRLTVV.

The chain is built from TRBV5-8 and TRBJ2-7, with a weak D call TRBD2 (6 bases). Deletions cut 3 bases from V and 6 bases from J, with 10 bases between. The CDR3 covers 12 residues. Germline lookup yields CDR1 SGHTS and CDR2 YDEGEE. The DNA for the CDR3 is TGTGCCAGCAGCTCGGGACTCTTCGAGCAGTACTTC. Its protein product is CASSSGLFEQYF.

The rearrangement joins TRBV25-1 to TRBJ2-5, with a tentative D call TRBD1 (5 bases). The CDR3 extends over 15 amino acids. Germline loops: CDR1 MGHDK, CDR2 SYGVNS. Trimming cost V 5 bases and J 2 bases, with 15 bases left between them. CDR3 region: CASSLTGASQETQYF. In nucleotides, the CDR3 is TGTGCCAGCAGTTTGACTGGGGCTAGTCAAGAGACCCAGTACTTC.

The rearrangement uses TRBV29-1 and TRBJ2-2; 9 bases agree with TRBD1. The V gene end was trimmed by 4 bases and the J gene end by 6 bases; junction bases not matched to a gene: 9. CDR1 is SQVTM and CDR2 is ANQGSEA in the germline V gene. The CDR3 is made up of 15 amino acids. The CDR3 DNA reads TGCAGCGTTGTGGCGGGACAGGGAAGTGCCGGGGAGCTGTTTTTT. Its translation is CSVVAGQGSAGELFF.

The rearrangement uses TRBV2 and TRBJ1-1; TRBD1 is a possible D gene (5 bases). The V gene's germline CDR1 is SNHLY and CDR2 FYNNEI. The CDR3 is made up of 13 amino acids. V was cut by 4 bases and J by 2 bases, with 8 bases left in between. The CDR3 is CASSGQLNTEAFF. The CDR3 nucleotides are TGTGCCAGCAGTGGACAGCTAAACACTGAAGCTTTCTTT.

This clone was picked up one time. DNA for the CDR3: TGTGCCACCAGCAGATCCCAGCGGGATCCCAGCTCGTTCTTC. It is translated as CATSRSQRDPSSFF. The chain carries TRBV15 and TRBJ2-1; 7 positions agree with TRBD2. The CDR3 is 14 residues long. V was pared by 2 bases and J by 15 bases, with 13 bases of the junction left unmatched. The germline V gene has CDR1 LNHNV and CDR2 YYDKDF (reference sequence).

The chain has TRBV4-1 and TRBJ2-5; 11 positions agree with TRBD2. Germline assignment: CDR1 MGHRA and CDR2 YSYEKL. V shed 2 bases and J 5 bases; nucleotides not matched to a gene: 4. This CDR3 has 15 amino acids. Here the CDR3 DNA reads TGCGCCAGCAGCCAATTAGCGGGAGGGCAGGAGACCCAGTACTTC. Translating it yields CASSQLAGGQETQYF.

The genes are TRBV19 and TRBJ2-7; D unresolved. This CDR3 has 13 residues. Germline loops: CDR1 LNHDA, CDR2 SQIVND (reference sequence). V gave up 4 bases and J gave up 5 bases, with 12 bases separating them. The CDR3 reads CASSSGPQNEQYF. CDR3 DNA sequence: TGTGCCAGTAGTAGCGGCCCCCAAAACGAGCAGTACTTC.

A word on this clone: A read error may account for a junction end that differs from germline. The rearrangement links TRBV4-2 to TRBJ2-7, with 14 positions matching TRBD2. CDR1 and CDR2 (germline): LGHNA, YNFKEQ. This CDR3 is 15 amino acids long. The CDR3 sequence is CASSQDIGTSGSQGF. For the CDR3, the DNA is TGTGCCAGCAGCCAAGATATAGGGACTAGCGGGAGTCAAGGCTTC.

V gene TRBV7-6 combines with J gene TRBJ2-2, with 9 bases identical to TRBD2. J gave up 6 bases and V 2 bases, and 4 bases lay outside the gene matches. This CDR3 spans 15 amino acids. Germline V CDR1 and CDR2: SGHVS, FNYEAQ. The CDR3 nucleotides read TGTGCCAGCAGCTTAAACCAGCGGGAGGCCGGGGAGCTGTTTTTT. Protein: CASSLNQREAGELFF.

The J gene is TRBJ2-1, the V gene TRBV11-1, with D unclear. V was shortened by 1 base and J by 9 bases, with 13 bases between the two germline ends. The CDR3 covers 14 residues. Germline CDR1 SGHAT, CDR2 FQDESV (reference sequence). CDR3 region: CASSLEAVRGEQFF. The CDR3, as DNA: TGTGCCAGCAGCTTAGAAGCCGTAAGAGGTGAGCAGTTCTTC.

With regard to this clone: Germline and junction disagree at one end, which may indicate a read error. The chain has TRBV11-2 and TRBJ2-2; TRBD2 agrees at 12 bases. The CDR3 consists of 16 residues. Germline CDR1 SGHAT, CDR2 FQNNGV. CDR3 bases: TGTGCCAGCAGCGTCCGACTAGCGGGAGTCACGGGGGGGCTGTTTTTT. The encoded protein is CASSVRLAGVTGGLFF.

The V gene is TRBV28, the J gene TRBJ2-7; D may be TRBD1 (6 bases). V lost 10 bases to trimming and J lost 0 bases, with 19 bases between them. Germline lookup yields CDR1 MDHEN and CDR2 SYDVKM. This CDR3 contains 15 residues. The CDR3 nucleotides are TGTGCCACCATCGATCAGGGGATGAGCTCCTACGAGCAGTACTTC. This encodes CATIDQGMSSYEQYF.

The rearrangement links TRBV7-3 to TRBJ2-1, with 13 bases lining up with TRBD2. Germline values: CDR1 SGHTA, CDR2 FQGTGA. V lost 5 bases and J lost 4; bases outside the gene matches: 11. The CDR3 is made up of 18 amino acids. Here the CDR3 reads CASSPGPGLAGNYNEQFF. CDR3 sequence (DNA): TGTGCCAGCAGCCCCGGCCCGGGACTAGCGGGGAATTACAATGAGCAGTTCTTC.